This is a list of T cell receptor beta chains from one sample in a study of T cell responses to AZD1222 COVID-19 vaccine. Sequencing used immunoSEQ multiplex PCR; TCRdb keeps in-frame clones, though not all of them. The sample carries 100,000 to 150,000 clones, 86% recorded once. The sequences come from peripheral blood, collected on day 0 of AZD1222 vaccination. The receptors were gathered from an adult in good health. CDR3s include the opening cysteine and the closing phenylalanine or tryptophan. Each record gives: J gene, clone size, D gene, V gene, CDR3 protein, CDR3 DNA. The D gene is left open where the match is weak. Not all rows give a size; the values are once, few, many and, for expanded clones, a class.

>TRBJ1-5|-|-|TRBV5-8
CASSLWPDPQHF
TGTGCCAGCAGCTTATGGCCCGACCCCCAGCATTTT
>TRBJ2-7|-|TRBD1|TRBV9
CASSVAPGQGTYEQYF
TGTGCCAGCAGCGTAGCCCCGGGACAGGGGACCTACGAGCAGTACTTC
>TRBJ1-6|once|-|TRBV18
CASSSDSANSPLHF
TGTGCCAGCTCGTCGGACAGCGCTAATTCACCCCTCCACTTT
>TRBJ2-5|once|TRBD2|TRBV5-1
CASSRGGSETQYF
TGCGCCAGCAGCCGCGGGGGGTCGGAGACCCAGTACTTC
>TRBJ2-3|-|-|TRBV5-4
CASSLKRASDTQYF
TGTGCCAGCAGCTTGAAAAGGGCATCAGATACGCAGTATTTT
>TRBJ2-4|once|-|TRBV27
CASSLIAPSKNIQYF
TGTGCCAGCAGTTTAATCGCCCCGAGCAAAAACATTCAGTACTTC
>TRBJ1-5|-|-|TRBV19
CASSIGGEGNQPQHF
TGTGCCAGTAGTATCGGGGGAGAAGGCAATCAGCCCCAGCATTTT
>TRBJ2-1|-|TRBD2|TRBV10-3
CAITVAGARNEQFF
TGTGCCATCACCGTAGCGGGAGCGAGGAATGAGCAGTTCTTC
>TRBJ1-2|-|-|TRBV2
CASREDGNYGYTF
TGTGCCAGCAGAGAGGACGGAAACTATGGCTACACCTTC
>TRBJ2-2|-|TRBD2|TRBV7-9
CASSLAGGPQNGELFF
TGTGCCAGCAGCTTGGCGGGAGGGCCTCAGAACGGGGAGCTGTTTTTT
>TRBJ2-5|-|TRBD2|TRBV3-1/TRBV3-2
CASSPGTSGGQETQYF
TGTGCCAGCAGCCCTGGGACTAGCGGGGGACAAGAGACCCAGTACTTC
>TRBJ1-4|-|-|TRBV7-9
CASSFQAGRLFF
TGTGCCAGCAGCTTCCAGGCGGGGAGGCTGTTTTTT
>TRBJ2-1|-|TRBD2|TRBV28
CASIPGGGRTNEQFF
TGTGCCAGCATTCCGGGGGGAGGGAGAACCAATGAGCAGTTCTTC
>TRBJ1-6|few|-|TRBV9
CASSVSDSNSPLHF
TGTGCCAGCAGCGTAAGCGATTCTAATTCACCCCTCCACTTT
>TRBJ1-3|few|-|TRBV3-1/TRBV3-2
CASSQVGRSSGNTIYF
TGTGCCAGCAGCCAAGTTGGACGAAGCTCTGGAAACACCATATATTTT
>TRBJ2-7|once|-|TRBV6-5
CASSYSSDPYEQYF
TGTGCCAGCAGTTACTCGAGTGACCCCTACGAGCAGTACTTC
>TRBJ1-4|-|-|TRBV5-4
CASSSTGGTNEKLFF
TGTGCCAGCAGCTCGACAGGAGGAACTAATGAAAAACTGTTTTTT
>TRBJ1-2|-|TRBD1|TRBV18
CASSPPGQAPFYGYTF
TGTGCCAGCTCACCTCCGGGACAGGCGCCGTTCTATGGCTACACCTTC
>TRBJ2-7|-|TRBD1|TRBV7-3
CASSPRQGAAYEQYF
TGTGCCAGCAGCCCCCGACAGGGGGCGGCCTACGAGCAGTACTTC
>TRBJ1-5|once|-|TRBV28
CASSTPGPSNQPQHF
TGTGCCAGCAGCACCCCGGGGCCCAGCAATCAGCCCCAGCATTTT
>TRBJ2-7|-|TRBD2|TRBV9
CASSSRLAGGEDEQYF
TGTGCCAGCAGCTCCCGACTAGCGGGAGGCGAGGACGAGCAGTACTTC
>TRBJ1-6|-|-|TRBV15
CATSRGSGSSYNSPLHF
TGTGCCACCAGCAGAGGGTCGGGGAGCTCCTATAATTCACCCCTCCACTTT
>TRBJ2-7|-|-|TRBV30
CAWRDTPYEQYF
TGTGCCTGGAGGGACACTCCCTACGAGCAGTACTTC
>TRBJ2-5|once|TRBD1|TRBV3-1/TRBV3-2
CASSQVAGGSETQYF
TGTGCCAGCAGCCAAGTGGCAGGGGGCAGTGAGACCCAGTACTTC
>TRBJ2-2|-|-|TRBV5-1
CASRFDLGNTGELFF
TGCGCCAGCCGCTTCGACCTGGGGAACACCGGGGAGCTGTTTTTT
>TRBJ2-2|-|-|TRBV4-1
CASSQGPSTGELFF
TGCGCCAGCAGCCAAGGTCCGAGCACCGGGGAGCTGTTTTTT
>TRBJ1-1|-|TRBD1|TRBV10-1
CASSGTTGGGSTEAFF
TGCGCCAGCAGTGGGACGACAGGGGGCGGAAGCACTGAAGCTTTCTTT
>TRBJ1-5|-|-|TRBV2
CASSLSDQPQHF
TGTGCCAGCAGCCTATCGGATCAGCCCCAGCATTTT
>TRBJ2-7|once|TRBD2|TRBV5-7
CASSWVVAGGISYEQYF
TGTGCCAGCAGCTGGGTAGTAGCGGGAGGGATCTCCTACGAGCAGTACTTC
>TRBJ1-4|-|TRBD1|TRBV18
CASSQGADEKLFF
TGTGCCAGCTCACAGGGGGCGGATGAAAAACTGTTTTTT
>TRBJ1-6|-|-|TRBV27
CASSSPRWGSPLHF
TGTGCCAGCAGTTCCCCCCGCTGGGGTTCACCCCTCCACTTT
>TRBJ2-7|-|TRBD1|TRBV13
CASSLAGTGGYEQYF
TGTGCCAGCAGCTTAGCAGGGACAGGGGGCTACGAGCAGTACTTC
>TRBJ2-1|once|-|TRBV3-1/TRBV3-2
CASSQGGAGFYNEQFF
TGTGCCAGCAGCCAAGGAGGAGCGGGCTTCTACAATGAGCAGTTCTTC
>TRBJ1-1|-|TRBD1|TRBV30
CAWKNPGQAIRAFF
TGTGCCTGGAAAAACCCCGGACAGGCTATTCGAGCTTTCTTT
>TRBJ2-1|-|TRBD1|TRBV19
CASSYRTGINEQFF
TGTGCCAGTAGTTACCGGACAGGGATAAATGAGCAGTTCTTC
>TRBJ2-3|few|TRBD2|TRBV28
CASSPLRGAPGTDTQYF
TGTGCCAGCAGTCCCTTGCGGGGGGCCCCGGGGACAGATACGCAGTATTTT
>TRBJ2-1|-|-|TRBV11-2
CASSPRSGPQGEQFF
TGTGCCAGCAGCCCCCGTAGCGGCCCTCAGGGTGAGCAGTTCTTC
>TRBJ2-7|-|TRBD2|TRBV7-2
CASSFGLAAYEQYF
TGTGCCAGCAGCTTTGGACTAGCGGCCTACGAGCAGTACTTC
>TRBJ1-2|-|-|TRBV6-5
CASSQLLNYGYTF
TGTGCCAGCAGTCAACTACTTAACTATGGCTACACCTTC
>TRBJ2-1|-|TRBD2|TRBV7-9
CASSPSGGSGNEQFF
TGTGCCAGCAGCCCCAGCGGGGGGTCCGGCAATGAGCAGTTCTTC
>TRBJ2-5|-|-|TRBV28
CASSFSVQETQYF
TGTGCCAGCAGTTTTTCGGTCCAAGAGACCCAGTACTTC
>TRBJ2-4|-|TRBD2|TRBV6-5
CASRPGLAGGHRHF
TGTGCCAGCAGACCGGGACTAGCGGGGGGCCACCGGCACTTC
>TRBJ2-3|-|TRBD1|TRBV27
CASSSRDRSTDTQYF
TGTGCCAGCAGTTCCCGGGACAGGAGCACAGATACGCAGTATTTT
>TRBJ2-1|-|-|TRBV28
CASSRDTLGEQFF
TGTGCCAGCAGTAGGGACACCCTCGGGGAGCAGTTCTTC
>TRBJ1-1|-|TRBD1|TRBV19
CASSIGSGGWYTEAFF
TGTGCCAGTAGTATCGGCTCAGGGGGCTGGTACACTGAAGCTTTCTTT
>TRBJ1-5|-|-|TRBV5-1
CASSLAEGQPQHF
TGCGCCAGCAGCTTGGCCGAGGGTCAGCCCCAGCATTTT
>TRBJ1-2|few|-|TRBV6-1
CASSEDGQRGYTF
TGTGCCAGCAGTGAAGACGGCCAGCGGGGCTACACCTTC
>TRBJ2-2|-|TRBD2|TRBV14
CASSRRGGLGGELFF
TGTGCCAGCAGCCGCCGGGGGGGCCTAGGCGGGGAGCTGTTTTTT
>TRBJ2-7|-|TRBD1|TRBV27
CASGPRPRQGGPQYF
TGTGCCAGCGGCCCCCGGCCCCGACAGGGGGGGCCCCAATACTTC
>TRBJ2-7|few|-|TRBV4-3
CASSQDMRSGPTYEQYF
TGCGCCAGCAGCCAAGATATGAGAAGCGGACCAACCTACGAGCAGTACTTC
>TRBJ2-5|-|TRBD2|TRBV6-1
CASSELAGATQETQYF
TGTGCCAGCAGTGAACTAGCGGGAGCTACCCAAGAGACCCAGTACTTC
>TRBJ2-5|-|TRBD1|TRBV5-1
CASGVSGTGQETQYF
TGCGCCAGCGGCGTCTCCGGGACAGGGCAAGAGACCCAGTACTTC
>TRBJ1-5|-|TRBD1|TRBV10-3
CAIRTGDQPQHF
TGTGCCATCAGGACAGGGGACCAGCCCCAGCATTTT
>TRBJ1-5|-|-|TRBV25-1
CASSGPGAHQPQHF
TGTGCCAGCAGTGGCCCAGGGGCCCATCAGCCCCAGCATTTT
>TRBJ1-5|few|-|TRBV5-4
CASSTDSNQPQHF
TGTGCCAGCAGCACTGATAGCAATCAGCCCCAGCATTTT